The 18 T cell receptor beta chains below were found in one sample sequenced in a study of T cells in Graves' hyperthyroidism and ophthalmopathy. Amplified TCR beta CDR3 regions derived from RNA transcripts. HTBI primers drove first-round RT-PCR of the TCR CDR3. From the multiplex PCR reads, TCRdb called clonotypes with MiXCR, one entry per CDR3 protein. The sample carries roughly 640,000 distinct CDR3 sequences, around 15% recorded once. Sequenced: blood. All receptors come from a woman aged 35 to 49 with Graves' ophthalmopathy.

In its sample, this clonotype was seen many times. This rearrangement joins TRBV27 to TRBJ1-2; 7 bases are shared with TRBD1. The length of the CDR3 is 14 residues. From germline, CDR1 is MNHEY and CDR2 SMNVEV (reference sequence). The ends lost 0 bases at V and 4 bases at J; junction bases unmatched: 2. In DNA, the CDR3 is TGTGCCAGCAGTTTATCGGGACAGACCTATGGCTACACCTTC. Protein: CASSLSGQTYGYTF.

J is TRBJ1-4 and V is TRBV7-9, with D unresolved. The germline CDR1 and CDR2 sequences are SEHNR and FQNEAQ (reference sequence). The CDR3 totals 14 residues. V was clipped by 6 bases and J by 0 bases, with 8 bases between them. The CDR3 spells CASSPAPTNEKLFF. The DNA for the CDR3 is TGTGCCAGCAGTCCTGCTCCAACTAATGAAAAACTGTTTTTT.

The chain employs TRBV28 and TRBJ2-4; D gene unclear. The CDR3 has 14 residues. With 1 base removed from V and 1 base from J, the gap between germline ends came to 5 bases. CDR1 is MDHEN, CDR2 SYDVKM, per germline. The CDR3 loop reads CASSLSGAKNIQYF. The CDR3 bases are TGTGCCAGCAGTTTATCTGGGGCCAAAAACATTCAGTACTTC.

Only a few counts were recorded for this clonotype. V and J are TRBV28 and TRBJ2-4, with D possibly being TRBD1 (6 bases). Germline-derived CDR1 and CDR2 are MDHEN and SYDVKM. Deletions cut 7 bases from V and 7 bases from J, with 17 bases between. The CDR3 spans 14 residues. The CDR3 nucleotides are TGTGCCAGCATTCAGAGCAGGGGTGAGAACATTCAGTACTTC. Protein: CASIQSRGENIQYF.

This clonotype showed up just a few times. The V and J genes are TRBV4-2 and TRBJ2-3; D gene unclear. Trimming shortened V by 1 base and J by 6 bases, and 11 bases separated the two germline ends. The CDR3 sequence is 14 residues long. CDR1 LGHNA and CDR2 YNFKEQ come from the germline V gene. The CDR3 protein is CASSQAPLADTQYF. As DNA, the CDR3 is TGTGCCAGCAGCCAAGCCCCCCTTGCTGATACGCAGTATTTT.

This clonotype has only a few counts. The J gene is TRBJ2-7, the V gene TRBV28, with unresolved D. Looked up from germline, CDR1 is MDHEN and CDR2 is SYDVKM. This CDR3 has 15 residues. Trimming took off 7 bases at V and 3 bases at J, with 19 bases between the two ends. CDR3 in DNA: TGTGCCAGCAACCCTTCCCCGCGGCTATACTACGAGCAGTACTTC. This encodes CASNPSPRLYYEQYF.

Ten or more counts support this clonotype. This chain uses TRBV12-3 or TRBV12-4 with TRBJ2-1; TRBD2 is a possible D gene (7 bases). The ends were cut back, 5 bases at V and 7 bases at J, with 15 bases in the middle. The CDR3 loop spans 14 amino acids. The DNA for the CDR3 is TGTGCCAGCAGTCCCTCAGGGGAGGGGAATGAGCAGTTCTTC. Translating it yields CASSPSGEGNEQFF.

This clonotype was seen at least ten times. Here the CDR3 DNA reads TGCAGTGCTAGAGATTGGGCCAGTCCCCGGGAGACCCAGTACTTC. This codes for CSARDWASPRETQYF. The rearrangement uses TRBV20-1 and TRBJ2-5; unclear D gene. From germline, CDR1 is DFQATT and CDR2 SNEGSKA (reference sequence). Trimming shortened V by 0 bases and J by 5 bases, and 16 bases separated the two germline ends. The CDR3 covers 15 residues.

The chain is built from TRBV20-1 and TRBJ2-1, with 10 bases matching TRBD2. Trimming at V came to 2 bases and at J to 8 bases, leaving 9 bases not matched to a gene. CDR1 and CDR2 from the germline V gene are DFQATT and SNEGSKA (reference sequence). The length of the CDR3 is 15 residues. Here the CDR3 DNA reads TGCAGTGCTAGACGGGGGCTAGCGGGAGAGGATGAGCAGTTCTTC. Translating it yields CSARRGLAGEDEQFF.

A note on this clonotype: Only one base separates this from a far larger clonotype, so it likely reflects a read error. The J gene is TRBJ2-2, the V gene TRBV9; D gene uncertain. The V and J ends lost 5 bases and 6 bases respectively, with 5 bases between them. The CDR3 sequence is 11 residues long. Germline CDR1 and CDR2: SGDLS and YYNGEE. CDR3 region: CASRVSGELFF. DNA of the CDR3: TGTGCCAGCAGGGTCTCCGGGGAGCTGTTTTTT.

This clonotype has ten or more counts. This rearrangement joins TRBV27 to TRBJ2-7; D may be TRBD2 (5 bases). CDR1 and CDR2 (germline): MNHEY, SMNVEV (reference sequence). The V end lost 5 bases, the J end lost 3 bases, and 17 bases lay between the germline ends. CDR3 length equals 15 residues. CDR3 in amino acids: CASSRPMTGNYEQYF. The CDR3 region has the DNA TGTGCCAGCAGTCGCCCCATGACGGGAAACTACGAGCAGTACTTC.

The chain joins TRBV5-5 to TRBJ1-5; tentatively, D is TRBD1 (6 bases). V dropped 0 bases and J dropped 3 bases, with 16 bases sitting between them. CDR1 is SGHKS and CDR2 is YYEKEE in the germline V gene (reference sequence). CDR3 size: 17 residues. The CDR3 loop is CASSLAGSGTINQPQHF. The CDR3 DNA reads TGTGCCAGCAGCTTGGCTGGCTCAGGGACAATCAATCAGCCCCAGCATTTT.

The gene calls are TRBV6-1 and TRBJ2-5; D not resolved. CDR1 is MNHNS and CDR2 is SASEGT in the germline V gene. V lost 6 bases and J lost 2, with 10 bases in between. The CDR3 is 13 amino acids. CDR3 sequence reads: CASRITEQETQYF. The DNA of the CDR3 is TGTGCCAGCAGGATTACAGAACAAGAGACCCAGTACTTC.

This clonotype was picked up many times. The rearrangement uses TRBV30 and TRBJ1-2, with 10 nucleotides matching TRBD1. Germline values: CDR1 GTSNPN, CDR2 SVGIG (reference sequence). The CDR3 consists of 13 residues. V lost 6 bases to trimming and J lost 3 bases; unmatched junction nucleotides: 4. The CDR3, as DNA: TGTGCCTGTCAGGGACAGGGGTACTATGGCTACACCTTC. Translation gives CACQGQGYYGYTF. Based on the CDR3 plus reference TRBV30 and TRBJ1-2, the full variable domain is SQTIHQWPATLVQPVGSPLSLECTVEGTSNPNLYWYRQAAGRGLQLLFYSVGIGQISSEVPQNLSASRPQDRQFILSSKKLLLSDSGFYLCACQGQGYYGYTFGSGTRLTVV.

This clonotype has at least ten counts. The chain employs TRBV5-1 and TRBJ1-3, with D possibly being TRBD1 (6 bases). Germline V gene data show CDR1 as SGHRS and CDR2 as YFSETQ. The CDR3 consists of 14 residues. Trimming shortened V by 2 bases and J by 0 bases, and 6 bases separated the two germline ends. As DNA, the CDR3 is TGCGCCAGCAGCTTACAGGGCTCTGGAAACACCATATATTTT. It yields the protein CASSLQGSGNTIYF.

The rearrangement links TRBV29-1 to TRBJ1-2; 7 bases are shared with TRBD1. This CDR3 is built from 11 residues. Trimming at V came to 4 bases and at J to 9 bases, leaving 5 bases not matched to a gene. Germline V lookup: CDR1 SQVTM, CDR2 ANQGSEA. The CDR3 coding sequence is TGCAGCGTTGTAGGACAGGCTAGCTACACCTTC. Residues: CSVVGQASYTF.

This clonotype was recorded a few times. This chain joins TRBV28 and TRBJ2-1; 11 bases are shared with TRBD1. J was trimmed by 5 bases and V by 6 bases; bases with no gene match: 9. Per the germline V gene, CDR1 is MDHEN and CDR2 is SYDVKM. This CDR3 comprises 16 residues. The CDR3 coding sequence is TGTGCCAGCAGACGCGGGACAGGGGGACGACACAATGAGCAGTTCTTC. It is translated as CASRRGTGGRHNEQFF.

This clonotype appeared a few times. This chain uses TRBV3-1 with TRBJ2-7; D might be TRBD1 (6 bases). The V end lost 1 base, the J end lost 6 bases, and 16 bases lay between the germline ends. Germline V gives CDR1 LGHDT, CDR2 YNNKEL (reference sequence). The CDR3 covers 15 residues. The CDR3 is CASSQVLAPGVEQYF. Written as DNA, the CDR3 is TGTGCCAGCAGCCAAGTGTTGGCCCCAGGGGTCGAGCAGTACTTC.